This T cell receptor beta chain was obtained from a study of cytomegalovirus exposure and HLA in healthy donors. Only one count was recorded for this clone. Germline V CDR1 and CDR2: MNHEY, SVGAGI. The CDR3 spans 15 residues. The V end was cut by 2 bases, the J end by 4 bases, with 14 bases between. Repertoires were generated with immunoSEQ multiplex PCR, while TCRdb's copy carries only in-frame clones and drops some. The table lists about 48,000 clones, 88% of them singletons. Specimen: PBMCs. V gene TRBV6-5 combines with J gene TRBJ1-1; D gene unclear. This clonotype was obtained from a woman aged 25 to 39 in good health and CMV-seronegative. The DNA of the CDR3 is TGTGCCAGCAGTTACGCTGAGTGGTTGAGCACTGAAGCTTTCTTT. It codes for CASSYAEWLSTEAFF.